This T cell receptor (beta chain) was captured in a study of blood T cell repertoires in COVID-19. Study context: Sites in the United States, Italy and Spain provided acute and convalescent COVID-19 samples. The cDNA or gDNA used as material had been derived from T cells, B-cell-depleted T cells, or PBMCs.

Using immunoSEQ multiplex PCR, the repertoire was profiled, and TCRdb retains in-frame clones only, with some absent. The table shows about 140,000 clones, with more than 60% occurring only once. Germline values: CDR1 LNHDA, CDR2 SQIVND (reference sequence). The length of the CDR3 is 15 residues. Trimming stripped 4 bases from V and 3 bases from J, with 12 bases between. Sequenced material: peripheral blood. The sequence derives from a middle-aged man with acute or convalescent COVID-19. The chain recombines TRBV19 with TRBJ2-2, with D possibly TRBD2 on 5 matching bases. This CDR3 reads CASSNSGLYTGELFF. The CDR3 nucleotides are TGTGCCAGTAGTAACTCGGGATTGTACACCGGGGAGCTGTTTTTT. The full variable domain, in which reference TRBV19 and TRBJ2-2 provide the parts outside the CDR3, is DGGITQSPKYLFRKEGQNVTLSCEQNLNHDAMYWYRQDPGQGLRLIYYSQIVNDFQKGDIAEGYSVSREKKESFPLTVTSAQKNPTAFYLCASSNSGLYTGELFFGEGSRLTVL.